Shown below are 21 T cell receptor beta chains from a single sample sequenced in a study of blood T cell repertoires in COVID-19. Only in-frame clones appear in the TCRdb table, and some are missing; sequencing was by immunoSEQ multiplex PCR. The sample contains about 170,000 clones, around 79% of which appear only once. Sample: PBMCs or T cells enriched from blood (not recorded which). These receptors were taken from a woman in her 70s in a cohort exposed to, infected with or recovered from COVID-19 (not recorded which).

This clone was counted a few times. The DNA of the CDR3 is TGTGCCTGGAGTTCCTCGGACAGGGAGGCGTCTGGGGCTTTCTTT. It specifies CAWSSSDREASGAFF. V usage is TRBV30 and J usage is TRBJ1-1, with 8 bases that match TRBD1. V lost 2 bases to trimming and J lost 11 bases; unmatched junction nucleotides: 16. Looked up from germline, CDR1 is GTSNPN and CDR2 is SVGIG (reference sequence). This CDR3 is built from 15 residues. Using reference TRBV30 and TRBJ1-1 for the parts outside the CDR3, the full variable domain is SQTIHQWPATLVQPVGSPLSLECTVEGTSNPNLYWYRQAAGRGLQLLFYSVGIGQISSEVPQNLSASRPQDRQFILSSKKLLLSDSGFYLCAWSSSDREASGAFFGQGTRLTVV.

CDR3 region: CASGAGEGRGYTF. As DNA, the CDR3 is TGTGCCAGCGGCGCAGGGGAGGGTCGGGGCTACACCTTC. J is TRBJ1-2 and V is TRBV2; D is perhaps TRBD1 (6 bases). Per germline, CDR1 SNHLY and CDR2 FYNNEI. The V and J ends lost 8 bases and 8 bases respectively, with 18 bases between them. The CDR3 is 13 residues long.

The chain combines TRBV15 with TRBJ1-1, with 8 bases aligning to TRBD1. The germline V gene has CDR1 LNHNV and CDR2 YYDKDF (reference sequence). The ends lost 0 bases at V and 1 base at J; junction bases unmatched: 4. The CDR3 extends over 16 amino acids. The CDR3 is CATSRDWGTGNTEAFF. The CDR3 bases are TGTGCCACCAGCAGAGATTGGGGGACAGGGAACACTGAAGCTTTCTTT.

J is TRBJ2-2 and V is TRBV28, with D tentatively TRBD2 (5 bases). The CDR3 is 18 amino acids. CDR1 is MDHEN, CDR2 SYDVKM, per germline. Deletions cut 8 bases from V and 2 bases from J, with 24 bases between. In nucleotides, the CDR3 is TGTGCCAGCCGGGGTTTGATCCGATCCAACCAAAACACCGGGGAGCTGTTTTTT. It codes for CASRGLIRSNQNTGELFF. The full variable domain, completed using reference TRBV28 and TRBJ2-2, is DVKVTQSSRYLVKRTGEKVFLECVQDMDHENMFWYRQDPGLGLRLIYFSYDVKMKEKGDIPEGYSVSREKKERFSLILESASTNQTSMYLCASRGLIRSNQNTGELFFGEGSRLTVL.

The chain links TRBV9 to TRBJ1-2, with 9 positions matching TRBD1. The CDR3 runs 17 residues. The germline V gene has CDR1 SGDLS and CDR2 YYNGEE. V lost 3 bases to trimming and J lost 4 bases; unmatched junction nucleotides: 13. CDR3 protein: CASSAQPGTGLGYGYTF. The CDR3 coding sequence is TGTGCCAGCAGCGCCCAACCTGGGACAGGGCTAGGCTATGGCTACACCTTC. Variable domain in full (rest from reference TRBV9 and TRBJ1-2): DSGVTQTPKHLITATGQRVTLRCSPRSGDLSVYWYQQSLDQGLQFLIQYYNGEERAKGNILERFSAQQFPDLHSELNLSSLELGDSALYFCASSAQPGTGLGYGYTFGSGTRLTVV.

The chain combines TRBV6-5 with TRBJ1-4; 9 bases match TRBD1. Germline-derived CDR1 and CDR2 are MNHEY and SVGAGI. This CDR3 spans 14 amino acids. V lost 1 base, J lost 13 bases, and 7 bases stayed unmatched. CDR3: CASSYWGTGTGLFF. CDR3 in DNA: TGTGCCAGCAGTTACTGGGGGACAGGGACGGGACTGTTTTTT.

The CDR3 sequence is CASSQEGLAGNEQFF. The DNA for the CDR3 is TGCGCCAGCAGCCAAGAAGGTCTAGCGGGAAACGAGCAGTTCTTC. The chain carries TRBV4-3 and TRBJ2-1, with 9 bases lining up with TRBD2. The germline V gene encodes CDR1 LGHNA and CDR2 YSLEER. The junction had 7 bases not matched to a gene; V was cut back by 0 bases and J by 10 bases. This CDR3 comprises 15 residues.

V is TRBV5-1 and J is TRBJ2-3, with 12 bases fitting TRBD2. Per germline, CDR1 SGHRS and CDR2 YFSETQ. CDR3 length: 15 amino acids. After removal of 4 bases from V and 3 bases from J, the junction contained 3 bases not matched to a gene. CDR3 bases: TGCGCCAGCAGCGCTGGGACTAGCGGGACAGATACGCAGTATTTT. Protein product: CASSAGTSGTDTQYF.

The gene calls are TRBV5-6 and TRBJ2-2; the D gene is possibly TRBD1 (6 bases). Germline V gene lookup returns CDR1 SGHDT and CDR2 YYEEEE. This CDR3 comprises 17 residues. Trimming removed 3 bases from V and 4 bases from J, with 19 bases in between. CDR3 residues: CASSWQTGTLSTGELFF. The CDR3 DNA reads as TGTGCCAGCAGCTGGCAGACCGGGACATTGTCCACCGGGGAGCTGTTTTTT.

There are many counts of this clone. V gene TRBV6-5 combines with J gene TRBJ2-7, with 9 bases matching TRBD1. The V segment lost 5 bases and the J segment 6 bases; nucleotides outside the gene matches: 8. Germline V gives CDR1 MNHEY, CDR2 SVGAGI. CDR3 size: 14 residues. The CDR3 protein is CASSPGQGNGEQYF. Here the CDR3 DNA reads TGTGCCAGCAGTCCCGGACAGGGGAACGGCGAGCAGTACTTC.

This chain links TRBV5-1 with TRBJ2-1; 8 nucleotides agree with TRBD2. CDR3 size: 18 residues. Trimming took 3 bases from V and 2 from J; bases not matched to a gene: 13. CDR1 SGHRS and CDR2 YFSETQ come from the germline V gene. CDR3 amino acids: CASSYPQGLAGAYNEQFF. DNA for the CDR3: TGCGCCAGCAGCTACCCACAAGGCCTAGCGGGCGCCTACAATGAGCAGTTCTTC.

This chain links TRBV6-5 with TRBJ2-7, with 8 bases fitting TRBD2. The CDR3 covers 14 residues. Trimming at V came to 0 bases and at J to 7 bases, leaving 5 bases not matched to a gene. Per the germline V gene, CDR1 is MNHEY and CDR2 is SVGAGI. CDR3 DNA: TGTGCCAGCAGTTACTCGGGGACTAGGGGAGAGCAGTACTTC. Residues: CASSYSGTRGEQYF.

This chain connects TRBV9 to TRBJ2-5; 8 nucleotides match TRBD1. This CDR3 contains 14 residues. The V gene's germline CDR1 is SGDLS and CDR2 YYNGEE. V dropped 0 bases and J dropped 4; count of bases not matched to a gene: 2. CDR3 DNA: TGTGCCAGCAGCGTAGGGCAGGGGGCAGAGACCCAGTACTTC. Protein sequence: CASSVGQGAETQYF.

The V call is TRBV7-2, the J call TRBJ1-6; D not certain. From germline, CDR1 is SGHTA and CDR2 FQGNSA. The CDR3 is made up of 14 amino acids. V dropped 1 base and J dropped 10 bases, with 11 bases sitting between them. CDR3 residues: CASSLVGRTSPLHF. The CDR3 bases are TGTGCCAGCAGCTTAGTGGGCCGAACCTCACCCCTCCACTTT.

The gene calls are TRBV3-1 (or the pseudogene TRBV3-2) and TRBJ2-1; 7 bases fit TRBD2. Germline assignment: CDR1 LGHDT and CDR2 YNNKEL (reference sequence). The V gene end was trimmed by 3 bases and the J gene end by 6 bases; junction bases not matched to a gene: 11. This CDR3 spans 16 amino acids. Written as DNA, the CDR3 is TGTGCCAGCAGCCACCTAAGACGGCGGGGGTTCAATGAGCAGTTCTTC. Translating it yields CASSHLRRRGFNEQFF.

The V gene is TRBV9, the J gene TRBJ1-1; 7 bases fit TRBD1. This CDR3 spans 13 amino acids. CDR1 and CDR2 (germline): SGDLS, YYNGEE. Unmatched junction bases numbered 2, after V lost 5 bases and J lost 1 base. The CDR3 here is CASSRTGNTEAFF. The CDR3 nucleotides read TGTGCCAGCAGTCGGACAGGGAACACTGAAGCTTTCTTT. Full variable domain (rest looked up from reference TRBV9 and TRBJ1-1): DSGVTQTPKHLITATGQRVTLRCSPRSGDLSVYWYQQSLDQGLQFLIQYYNGEERAKGNILERFSAQQFPDLHSELNLSSLELGDSALYFCASSRTGNTEAFFGQGTRLTVV.

The chain combines TRBV6-1 with TRBJ2-1, with 10 bases identical to TRBD2. With 1 base clipped from V and 6 bases from J, the junction kept 0 bases outside the gene matches. There are 14 residues in the CDR3. Per germline, CDR1 MNHNS and CDR2 SASEGT. As DNA, the CDR3 is TGTGCCAGCAGTGAAGGGACTAGCGGCAATGAGCAGTTCTTC. Translated, it gives CASSEGTSGNEQFF.

A word on this clone: A read error may produce the germline difference seen at one junction end. The rearrangement uses TRBV2 and TRBJ1-2; 7 nucleotides agree with TRBD1. Germline CDR1 is SNHLY and CDR2 is FYNNEI. The CDR3 has 16 amino acids. CDR3 nucleotide sequence: TGTGCCAGCAGGGAAGCCCCGGGGATACAGGGGAATGGCTACACCTTC. Translated, it gives CASREAPGIQGNGYTF.

This clone turned up a few times. The rearrangement joins TRBV6-1 to TRBJ1-1, with TRBD1 identical over 10 bases. This CDR3 has 15 amino acids. CDR1 and CDR2 (germline): MNHNS, SASEGT. With V trimmed by 2 bases and J by 5 bases, 5 bases remained unmatched. The chain's CDR3 is CASSEYGTGDTEAFF. CDR3 DNA: TGTGCCAGCAGTGAATATGGGACAGGGGATACTGAAGCTTTCTTT.

The chain joins TRBV5-1 to TRBJ2-2; D might be TRBD1 (5 bases). The CDR3 runs 15 residues. The V and J ends lost 0 bases and 4 bases respectively, with 10 bases between them. Germline V CDR1 and CDR2: SGHRS, YFSETQ. DNA for the CDR3: TGCGCCAGCAGCTTGGTGGCAGGGTCCACCGGGGAGCTGTTTTTT. Amino acid sequence: CASSLVAGSTGELFF. The full variable domain, completed using reference TRBV5-1 and TRBJ2-2, is KAGVTQTPRYLIKTRGQQVTLSCSPISGHRSVSWYQQTPGQGLQFLFEYFSETQRNKGNFPGRFSGRQFSNSRSEMNVSTLELGDSALYLCASSLVAGSTGELFFGEGSRLTVL.

The rearrangement links TRBV19 to TRBJ1-2; TRBD1 agrees at 8 bases. The CDR3 is made up of 13 amino acids. Germline V gives CDR1 LNHDA, CDR2 SQIVND (reference sequence). The trim removed 2 bases at V and 9 bases at J, leaving 5 bases unmatched. CDR3 protein: CASSIQRTGSYTF. The CDR3 region has the DNA TGTGCCAGTAGTATACAGCGGACAGGGAGCTACACCTTC.